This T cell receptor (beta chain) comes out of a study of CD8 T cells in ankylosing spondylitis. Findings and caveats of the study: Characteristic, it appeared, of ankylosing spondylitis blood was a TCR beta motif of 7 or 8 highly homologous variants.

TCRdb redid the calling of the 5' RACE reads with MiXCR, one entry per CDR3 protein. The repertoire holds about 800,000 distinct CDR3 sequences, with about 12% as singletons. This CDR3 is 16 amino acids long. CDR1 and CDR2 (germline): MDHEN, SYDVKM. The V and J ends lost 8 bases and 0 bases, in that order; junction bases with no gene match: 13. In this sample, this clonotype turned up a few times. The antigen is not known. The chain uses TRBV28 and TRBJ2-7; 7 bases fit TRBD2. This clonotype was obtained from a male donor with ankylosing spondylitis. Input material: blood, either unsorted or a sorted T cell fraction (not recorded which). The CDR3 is CASPPRFVAGSYEQYF. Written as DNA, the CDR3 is TGTGCCAGCCCCCCTCGCTTCGTAGCGGGCTCCTACGAGCAGTACTTC.